This TCR beta chain was documented in a study of blood T cell repertoires in COVID-19. As for the study in general: Samples of COVID-19 (acute and convalescent) were obtained from the United States, Italy and Spain.

In the authors' methods: The assay estimated nucleated cells by amplifying reference gene primers. Sequencing was performed with immunoSEQ multiplex PCR; in TCRdb, only in-frame clones are kept and a portion is missing. The D gene and trimming were derived from the DNA, and the V and J assignments and clone size from that table. The sample holds about 220,000 clones; 75% to 85% are singletons and the top ten take 9.7%. What was sequenced was peripheral blood. This TCR derives from a man aged 50 to 60 with active or convalescent COVID-19.

The CDR3 sequence: CASSLAGRQETQYF. The CDR3 nucleotides are TGTGCCAGCAGCTTAGCGGGCAGGCAAGAGACCCAGTACTTC. The rearrangement links TRBV7-2 to TRBJ2-5; no definite D call. Between the trimmed V and J ends, which lost 0 bases and 2 bases, there was a span of 7 bases. In germline, CDR1 is SGHTA, CDR2 FQGNSA. This CDR3 has 14 residues.